This T cell receptor beta chain was sequenced during a study of T-cell memory formation after mild COVID-19 listed by TCRdb under 2021. With respect to the entire study: Most TCR sequence clusters were specific to one of the two donors. In a couple of donors, T-cell clones that expanded and contracted after mild COVID-19 were tracked by sequencing TCRalpha and TCRbeta repertoires over time. Two young, previously healthy adult volunteers, one female and one male, were included in the cohort. The study at large found these results: Only two mild cases were covered in the study, and larger cohorts including severe cases with pre-infection samples were considered necessary. From day 15 to 85, contracting clones showed balanced CD4/CD8 phenotypes, whereas a second wave of clones that expanded from day 15 to 37 leaned towards CD4+. SARS-CoV-2 specificity was not confirmed for the second-wave clones peaking on day 37. The detection of some responding clones in pre-infection memory suggests that pre-existing cross-reactive memory T cells joined the SARS-CoV-2 response. Contracting CD4+ clones were located mainly in the CM and EM memory subsets, whereas CD8+ clones were found to be enriched in EMRA.

The data were produced on an Illumina NovaSeq 6000. Using 5'RACE with constant-segment primers, TCRalpha and TCRbeta cDNA libraries were constructed, with sample barcodes and unique molecular identifiers added in the process. RNA was extracted from every sample with Trizol reagent. The libraries were amplified in two PCR steps, and the second step added a second sample barcode and Illumina TruSeq adapters. Sequencing of libraries was performed on an Illumina NovaSeq with 2 x 150 bp paired-end reads. On the authors' methods: The reads were demultiplexed and collapsed into UMI-guided consensus sequences using migec v1.2.7. Using mixcr v2.1.11, UMI consensuses were aligned to TRA and TRB V and J templates and then assembled into clonotypes. Clonotypes were classified as expanded or contracted when called significant by both edgeR and NoisET, with noise models trained on biological replicates. For edgeR calls, the cutoffs were a false discovery rate-adjusted p below 0.01 and a log2 fold-change threshold of 1. As an exploratory analysis of dynamics, PCA with hierarchical clustering was applied to max-normalized trajectories of the 1000 most abundant clonotypes. Each responding clone was given a CD4 or CD8 phenotype based on the CD4+ and CD8+ repertoires, which had been sequenced separately. TCRdb trimmed the raw reads at Q25, called clones with MiXCR and kept productive beta chains. CDR3 protein sequences are deduplicated, and each keeps its most common genes and DNA. TCRdb, rather than the study authors, made the V and J calls. The sample contains about 45,000 distinct CDR3 sequences, less than 7.5% of them found a single time. Clones ranked in the top ten supply 1.4% of the sample.

Ficoll-Paque density gradient centrifugation was used to isolate PBMCs. Points on this clonotype: There is no known antigen for this receptor. The record has no base qualities; no much larger clone is one base away.

This receptor was identified in a man in his late teens or twenties who had mild COVID-19 (a few samples of this study predate the infection). The sample titles of this study are shuffled in the database, so cell type and time point are left out; the donor was told from shared clones. The sample was PBMCs or a T cell subset sorted from them (not recorded which).

The bases are TGTGCCAGCAGTCGAAAGCGGGGGGCCAATCAAGAGACCCAGTACTTC. Translated, it reads CASSRKRGANQETQYF. The rearrangement combines TRBV4-2 with TRBJ2-5, with 9 bases in between that match TRBD2. From cysteine to phenylalanine, the CDR3 is 16 amino acids long. This entry keeps only the CDR3 DNA: 48 bases, framed from base 1. The germline V gene specifies LGHNA as CDR1 and YNFKEQ as CDR2. Ends trimmed: V by 6 bases, J by 2 bases; bases unmatched to a gene: 10.